This T cell receptor (beta chain) is drawn from a study of blood T cell repertoires in COVID-19. Study summary: Collection of acute and convalescent COVID-19 samples took place in the United States, Italy and Spain. Nucleic acid was either cDNA or gDNA, and it came from T cells, B-cell-depleted T cells, or PBMCs.

V lost 4 bases to trimming and J lost 0 bases; unmatched junction nucleotides: 7. The CDR3 runs to 16 residues. Per germline, CDR1 SGHNT and CDR2 YYREEE (reference sequence). Libraries were prepared by immunoSEQ multiplex PCR; TCRdb keeps only in-frame clonotypes and omits some of them. The sample has roughly 250,000 clones, 86% seen once; the top ten hold about an eighth. The specimen sequenced was peripheral blood. V usage is TRBV5-4 and J usage is TRBJ1-5, with 7 bases that match TRBD1. The source is a woman between 25 and 40 years old with COVID-19, enrolled during active disease. The CDR3 DNA is TGTGCCAGCAGCCCAACAGGGGTTTATAGCAATCAGCCCCAGCATTTT. This sequence encodes CASSPTGVYSNQPQHF.